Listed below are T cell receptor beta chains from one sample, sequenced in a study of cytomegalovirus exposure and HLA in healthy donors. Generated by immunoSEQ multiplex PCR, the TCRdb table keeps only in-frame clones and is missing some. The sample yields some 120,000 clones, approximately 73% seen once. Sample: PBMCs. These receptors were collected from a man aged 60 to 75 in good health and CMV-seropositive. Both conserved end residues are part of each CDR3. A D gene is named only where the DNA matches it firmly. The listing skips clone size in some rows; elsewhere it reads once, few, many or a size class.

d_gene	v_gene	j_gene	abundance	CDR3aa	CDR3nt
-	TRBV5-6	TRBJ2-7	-	CASSLGNTGSSGEQYF	TGTGCCAGCAGCTTGGGGAATACAGGATCCTCGGGCGAGCAGTACTTC
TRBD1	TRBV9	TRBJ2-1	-	CASSSSPQGGAYNEQFF	TGTGCCAGCAGCTCATCCCCCCAAGGGGGCGCCTACAATGAGCAGTTCTTC
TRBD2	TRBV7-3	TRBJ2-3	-	CASSLYGGVTDTQYF	TGTGCCAGCAGCCTATACGGGGGGGTCACAGATACGCAGTATTTT
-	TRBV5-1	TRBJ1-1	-	CASSLGAMNTEAFF	TGCGCCAGCAGCTTGGGGGCTATGAACACTGAAGCTTTCTTT
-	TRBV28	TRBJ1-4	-	CASSSRQATNEKLFF	TGTGCCAGCAGTTCCCGACAGGCAACTAATGAAAAACTGTTTTTT
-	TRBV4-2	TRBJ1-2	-	CASSQDLSSPYGYTF	TGTGCCAGCAGCCAAGATCTATCGAGTCCCTATGGCTACACCTTC
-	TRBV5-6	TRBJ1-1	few	CASSLGPGNPNTEAFF	TGTGCCAGCAGCTTGGGGCCCGGGAACCCGAACACTGAAGCTTTCTTT
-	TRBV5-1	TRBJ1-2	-	CASSPTGIDYGYTF	TGCGCCAGCAGCCCTACAGGGATTGACTATGGCTACACCTTC
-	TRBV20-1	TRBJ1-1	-	CSATRGVLAFF	TGCAGTGCTACCAGGGGAGTTCTTGCTTTCTTT
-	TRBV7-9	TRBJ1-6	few	CASSLAATVNSPLHF	TGTGCCAGCAGCTTAGCGGCGACAGTTAATTCACCCCTCCACTTT
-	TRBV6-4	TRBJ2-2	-	CASSDQGGGELFF	TGTGCCAGCAGTGACCAGGGCGGCGGGGAGCTGTTTTTT
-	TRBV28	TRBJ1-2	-	CATGGVLEGGYTF	TGTGCCACCGGTGGGGTCCTGGAGGGTGGCTACACCTTC
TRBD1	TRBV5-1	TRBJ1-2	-	CASRETGAYGYTF	TGCGCCAGCAGGGAAACAGGGGCCTATGGCTACACCTTC
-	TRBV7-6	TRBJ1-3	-	CASSLGTGKLNPSSGNTIYF	TGTGCCAGCAGCTTAGGTACAGGGAAATTAAACCCCAGCTCTGGAAACACCATATATTTT
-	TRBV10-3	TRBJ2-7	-	CAISPLQDTEQYF	TGTGCCATCTCCCCTTTACAGGATACCGAGCAGTACTTC
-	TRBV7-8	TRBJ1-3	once	CASSSQPASGNTIYF	TGTGCCAGCAGCTCACAGCCGGCGTCTGGAAACACCATATATTTT
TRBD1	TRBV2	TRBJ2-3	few	CASSAQGQSTDTQYF	TGTGCCAGCAGTGCTCAGGGACAGAGCACAGATACGCAGTATTTT
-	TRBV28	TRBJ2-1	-	CASSSNRVGVEQFF	TGTGCCAGCAGTTCTAACAGGGTAGGGGTTGAGCAGTTCTTC
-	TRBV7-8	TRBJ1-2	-	CASSLGGGTGYTF	TGTGCCAGCAGCTTAGGGGGAGGGACTGGCTACACCTTC
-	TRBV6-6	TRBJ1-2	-	CASSYQRFNYGYTF	TGTGCCAGCAGTTACCAGCGGTTTAACTATGGCTACACCTTC
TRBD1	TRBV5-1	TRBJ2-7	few	CASSFTGDTHEQYF	TGCGCCAGCAGCTTCACAGGGGACACCCACGAGCAGTACTTC
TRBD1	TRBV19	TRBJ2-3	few	CASSPFGQGKADTQYF	TGTGCCAGTAGCCCATTCGGACAGGGAAAGGCAGATACGCAGTATTTT
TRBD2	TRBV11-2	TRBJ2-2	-	CASKPRGGWNTGELFF	TGTGCCAGCAAGCCTCGGGGGGGCTGGAACACCGGGGAGCTGTTTTTT
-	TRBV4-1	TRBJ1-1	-	CASSQSLARAPEAFF	TGCGCCAGCAGCCAATCACTTGCCAGGGCCCCTGAAGCTTTCTTT
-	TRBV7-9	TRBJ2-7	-	CASSPTTYEQYF	TGTGCCAGCAGCCCAACCACATACGAGCAGTACTTC
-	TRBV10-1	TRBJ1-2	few	CASSEVVRGRNYGYTF	TGCGCCAGCAGTGAGGTTGTAAGGGGCAGAAACTATGGCTACACCTTC
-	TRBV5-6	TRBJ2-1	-	CASSLSNYNEQFF	TGTGCCAGCAGCCTATCAAACTACAATGAGCAGTTCTTC
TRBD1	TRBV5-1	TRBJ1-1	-	CASSWGTDWTEAFF	TGCGCCAGCAGCTGGGGGACAGATTGGACTGAAGCTTTCTTT
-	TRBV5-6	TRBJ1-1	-	CASSLYREEGFF	TGTGCCAGCAGCTTGTACCGGGAGGAGGGTTTCTTT
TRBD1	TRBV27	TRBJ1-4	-	CASSLSPGGQEKLFF	TGTGCCAGCAGTTTATCCCCAGGGGGCCAAGAAAAACTGTTTTTT
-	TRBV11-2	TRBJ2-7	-	CASSLGGVLGEHYF	TGTGCCAGCAGCTTAGGCGGGGTATTGGGCGAGCACTACTTC
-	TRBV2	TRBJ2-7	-	CASSGGTLAYEQYF	TGTGCCAGCAGTGGAGGGACACTCGCTTACGAGCAGTACTTC
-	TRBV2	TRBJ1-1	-	CASSENTLQEAFF	TGTGCCAGCAGTGAGAATACTCTACAGGAAGCTTTCTTT
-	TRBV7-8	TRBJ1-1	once	CASSSNKNTEAFF	TGTGCCAGCAGCTCAAACAAGAACACTGAAGCTTTCTTT
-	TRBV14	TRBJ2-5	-	CASSQVGGVGTQYF	TGTGCCAGCAGCCAAGTAGGCGGGGTCGGGACCCAGTACTTC
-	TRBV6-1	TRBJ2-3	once	CASSQRLEADTQYF	TGTGCCAGCAGTCAAAGACTAGAAGCAGATACGCAGTATTTT
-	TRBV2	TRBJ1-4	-	CASRPRDSTNEKLFF	TGTGCCAGCAGGCCCCGGGACTCAACTAATGAAAAACTGTTTTTT
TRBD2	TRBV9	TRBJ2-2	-	CASSGGRGERTGELFF	TGTGCCAGCAGCGGTGGTCGGGGGGAGAGGACCGGGGAGCTGTTTTTT
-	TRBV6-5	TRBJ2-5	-	CASRNPGVGQYF	TGTGCCAGCAGGAACCCAGGGGTGGGGCAGTACTTC
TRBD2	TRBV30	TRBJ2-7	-	CAWSVDSRGGYEQYF	TGTGCCTGGAGTGTAGACAGCCGGGGGGGGTACGAGCAGTACTTC
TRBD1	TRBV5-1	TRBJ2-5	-	CASSRDRDQETQYF	TGCGCCAGCAGTAGGGACAGGGACCAAGAGACCCAGTACTTC
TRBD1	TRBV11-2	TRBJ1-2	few	CASSYDRGSYGGYTF	TGTGCCAGCAGCTACGACAGGGGATCGTATGGTGGCTACACCTTC
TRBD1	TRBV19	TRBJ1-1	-	CASRSRDSYTEAFF	TGTGCCAGTAGATCCCGGGACAGCTACACTGAAGCTTTCTTT
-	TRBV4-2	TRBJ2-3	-	CASSQDPDLSEWDTQYF	TGTGCCAGCAGCCAAGATCCGGACTTGTCCGAATGGGATACGCAGTATTTT
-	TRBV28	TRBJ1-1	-	CASSPGSTGRENEAFF	TGTGCCAGCAGCCCAGGGTCAACAGGGAGGGAGAATGAAGCTTTCTTT